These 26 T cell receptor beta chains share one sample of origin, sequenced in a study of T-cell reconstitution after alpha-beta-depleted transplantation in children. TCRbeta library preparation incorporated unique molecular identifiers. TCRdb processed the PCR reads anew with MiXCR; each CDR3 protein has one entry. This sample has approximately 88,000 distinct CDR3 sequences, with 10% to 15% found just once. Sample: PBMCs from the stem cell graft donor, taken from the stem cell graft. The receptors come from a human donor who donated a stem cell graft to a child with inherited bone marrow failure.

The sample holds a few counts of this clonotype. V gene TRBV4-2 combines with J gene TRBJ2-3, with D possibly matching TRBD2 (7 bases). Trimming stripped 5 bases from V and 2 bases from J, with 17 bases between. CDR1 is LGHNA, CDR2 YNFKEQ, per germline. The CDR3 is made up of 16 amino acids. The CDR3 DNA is TGTGCCAGCAGCATAGGACTAGGGGGGACCACAGATACGCAGTATTTT. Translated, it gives CASSIGLGGTTDTQYF.

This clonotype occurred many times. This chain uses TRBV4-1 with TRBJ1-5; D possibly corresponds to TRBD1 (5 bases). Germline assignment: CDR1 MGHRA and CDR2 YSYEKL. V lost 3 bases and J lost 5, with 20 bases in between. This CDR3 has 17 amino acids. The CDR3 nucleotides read TGCGCCAGCAGCCATCCACCCTACAGGTTAGAGGATCAGCCCCAGCATTTT. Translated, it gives CASSHPPYRLEDQPQHF.

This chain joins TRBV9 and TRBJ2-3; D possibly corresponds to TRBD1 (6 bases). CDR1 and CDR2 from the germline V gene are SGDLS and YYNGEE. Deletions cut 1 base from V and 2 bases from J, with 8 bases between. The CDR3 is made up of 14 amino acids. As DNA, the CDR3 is TGTGCCAGCAGCGTAACAGGGACCACAGATACGCAGTATTTT. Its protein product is CASSVTGTTDTQYF.

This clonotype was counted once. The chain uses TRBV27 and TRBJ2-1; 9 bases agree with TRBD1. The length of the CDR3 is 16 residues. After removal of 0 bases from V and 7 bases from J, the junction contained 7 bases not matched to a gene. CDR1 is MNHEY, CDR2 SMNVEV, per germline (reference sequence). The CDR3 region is CASSLSPGTGRNEQFF. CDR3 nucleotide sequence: TGTGCCAGCAGTTTATCTCCCGGGACAGGGAGAAATGAGCAGTTCTTC.

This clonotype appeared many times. CDR3 residues: CASSPGRGQNIQYF. The CDR3 DNA is TGTGCCAGCAGCCCAGGGAGAGGGCAAAACATTCAGTACTTC. The chain combines TRBV7-2 with TRBJ2-4; D may be TRBD1 or TRBD2 (5 bases each). The CDR3 spans 14 residues. The germline V and J ends were trimmed by 5 bases and 5 bases, with 13 bases remaining between them. Germline CDR1 is SGHTA and CDR2 is FQGNSA. Full variable domain (outside the CDR3, taken from reference TRBV7-2 and TRBJ2-4): GAGVSQSPSNKVTEKGKDVELRCDPISGHTALYWYRQSLGQGLEFLIYFQGNSAPDKSGLPSDRFSAERTGGSVSTLTIQRTQQEDSAVYLCASSPGRGQNIQYFGAGTRLSVL.

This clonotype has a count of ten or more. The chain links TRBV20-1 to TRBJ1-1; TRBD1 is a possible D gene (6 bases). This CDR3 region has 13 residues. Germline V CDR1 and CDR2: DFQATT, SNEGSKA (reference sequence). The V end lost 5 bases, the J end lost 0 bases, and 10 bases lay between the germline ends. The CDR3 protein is CSAVQGLNTEAFF. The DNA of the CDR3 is TGCAGTGCTGTACAGGGTTTGAACACTGAAGCTTTCTTT.

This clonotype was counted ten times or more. CDR3 protein: CASSLARTGQETQYF. The CDR3 bases are TGCGCCAGCAGCTTGGCCAGGACAGGGCAAGAGACCCAGTACTTC. The chain carries TRBV5-1 and TRBJ2-5; TRBD1 matches at 8 bases. This CDR3 is 15 amino acids long. Per the germline V gene, CDR1 is SGHRS and CDR2 is YFSETQ. V was clipped by 0 bases and J by 2 bases; unmatched bases: 3.

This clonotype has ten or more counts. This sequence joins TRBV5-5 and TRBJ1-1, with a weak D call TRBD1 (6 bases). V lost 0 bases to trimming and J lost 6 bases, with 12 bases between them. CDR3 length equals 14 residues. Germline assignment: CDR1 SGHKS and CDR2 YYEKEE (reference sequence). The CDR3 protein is CASSLAWEGAEAFF. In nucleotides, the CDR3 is TGTGCCAGCAGCTTGGCCTGGGAGGGGGCTGAAGCTTTCTTT. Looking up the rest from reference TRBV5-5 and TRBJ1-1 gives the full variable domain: DAGVTQSPTHLIKTRGQQVTLRCSPISGHKSVSWYQQVLGQGPQFIFQYYEKEERGRGNFPDRFSARQFPNYSSELNVNALLLGDSALYLCASSLAWEGAEAFFGQGTRLTVV.

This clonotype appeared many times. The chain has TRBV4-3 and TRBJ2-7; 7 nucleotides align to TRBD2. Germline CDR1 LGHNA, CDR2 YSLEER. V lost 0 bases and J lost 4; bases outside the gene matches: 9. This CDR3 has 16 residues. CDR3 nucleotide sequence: TGCGCCAGCAGCCAAGATGGTCCGGGGGAGGGTTACGAGCAGTACTTC. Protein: CASSQDGPGEGYEQYF.

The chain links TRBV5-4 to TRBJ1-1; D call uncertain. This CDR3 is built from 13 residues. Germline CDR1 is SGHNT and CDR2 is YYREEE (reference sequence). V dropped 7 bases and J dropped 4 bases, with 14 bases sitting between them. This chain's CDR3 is CASLGKLGTEAFF. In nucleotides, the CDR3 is TGTGCCAGCTTGGGAAAATTGGGCACTGAAGCTTTCTTT. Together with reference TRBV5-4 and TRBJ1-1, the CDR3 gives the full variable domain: ETGVTQSPTHLIKTRGQQVTLRCSSQSGHNTVSWYQQALGQGPQFIFQYYREEENGRGNFPPRFSGLQFPNYSSELNVNALELDDSALYLCASLGKLGTEAFFGQGTRLTVV.

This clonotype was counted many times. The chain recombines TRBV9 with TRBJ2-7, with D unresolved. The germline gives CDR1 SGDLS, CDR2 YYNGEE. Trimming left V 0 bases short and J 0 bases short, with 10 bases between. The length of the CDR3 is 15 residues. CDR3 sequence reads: CASSVGLTTSYEQYF. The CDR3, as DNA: TGTGCCAGCAGCGTAGGGCTAACTACCTCCTACGAGCAGTACTTC. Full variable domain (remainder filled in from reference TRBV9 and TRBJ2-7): DSGVTQTPKHLITATGQRVTLRCSPRSGDLSVYWYQQSLDQGLQFLIQYYNGEERAKGNILERFSAQQFPDLHSELNLSSLELGDSALYFCASSVGLTTSYEQYFGPGTRLTVT.

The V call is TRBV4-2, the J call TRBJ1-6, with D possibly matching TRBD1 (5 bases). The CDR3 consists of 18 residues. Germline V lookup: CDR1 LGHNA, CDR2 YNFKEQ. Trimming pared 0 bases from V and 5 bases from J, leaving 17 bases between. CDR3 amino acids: CASSQEVGRDLDNSPLHF. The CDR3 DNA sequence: TGTGCCAGCAGCCAAGAGGTGGGGCGGGACTTAGATAATTCACCCCTCCACTTT.

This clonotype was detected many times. The CDR3 coding sequence is TGTGCCACCAGTGACGCCCGGGACGGCCCCTCTGGGGCCAACGTCCTGACTTTC. As protein: CATSDARDGPSGANVLTF. The V call is TRBV24-1, the J call TRBJ2-6; perhaps D is TRBD1 or TRBD2 (5 bases each). CDR3 length: 18 residues. Germline V gene lookup returns CDR1 KGHDR and CDR2 SFDVKD. The V end was cut by 4 bases, the J end by 0 bases, with 15 bases between.

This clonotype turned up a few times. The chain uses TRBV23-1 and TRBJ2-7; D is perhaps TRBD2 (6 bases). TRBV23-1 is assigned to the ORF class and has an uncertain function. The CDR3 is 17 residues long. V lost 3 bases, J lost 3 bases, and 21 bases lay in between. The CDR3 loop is CASSHPTGVSFFYEQYF. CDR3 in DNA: TGCGCCAGCAGTCACCCAACGGGGGTCTCCTTCTTCTACGAGCAGTACTTC.

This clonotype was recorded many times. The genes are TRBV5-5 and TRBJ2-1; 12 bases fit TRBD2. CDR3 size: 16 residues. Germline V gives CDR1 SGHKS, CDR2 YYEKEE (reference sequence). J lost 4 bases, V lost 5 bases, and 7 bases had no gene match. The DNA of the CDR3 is TGTGCCAGCAGTCATACTAGCGGGGGGCCTTACAATGAGCAGTTCTTC. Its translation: CASSHTSGGPYNEQFF.

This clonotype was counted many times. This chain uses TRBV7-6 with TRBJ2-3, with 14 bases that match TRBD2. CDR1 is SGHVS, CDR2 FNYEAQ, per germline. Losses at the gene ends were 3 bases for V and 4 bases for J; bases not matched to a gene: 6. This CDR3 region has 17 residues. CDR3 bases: TGTGCCAGCAGCTTTGGGACTAGCGGGAGTCTAGCAGATACGCAGTATTTT. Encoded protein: CASSFGTSGSLADTQYF.

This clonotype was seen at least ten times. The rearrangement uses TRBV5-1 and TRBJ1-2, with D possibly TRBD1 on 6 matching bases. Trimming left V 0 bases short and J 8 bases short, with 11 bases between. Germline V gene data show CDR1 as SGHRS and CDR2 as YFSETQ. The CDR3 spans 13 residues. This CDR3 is CASSLAGAEGYTF. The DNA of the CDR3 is TGCGCCAGCAGCTTGGCAGGGGCCGAGGGCTACACCTTC.

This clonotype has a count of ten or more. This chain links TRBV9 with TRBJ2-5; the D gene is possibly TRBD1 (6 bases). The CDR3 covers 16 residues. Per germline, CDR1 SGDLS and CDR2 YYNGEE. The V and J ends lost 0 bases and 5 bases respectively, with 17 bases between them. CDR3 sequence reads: CASSVGWTVTSETQYF. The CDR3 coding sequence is TGTGCCAGCAGCGTAGGCTGGACAGTCACTTCGGAGACCCAGTACTTC. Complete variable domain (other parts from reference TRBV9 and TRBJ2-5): DSGVTQTPKHLITATGQRVTLRCSPRSGDLSVYWYQQSLDQGLQFLIQYYNGEERAKGNILERFSAQQFPDLHSELNLSSLELGDSALYFCASSVGWTVTSETQYFGPGTRLLVL.

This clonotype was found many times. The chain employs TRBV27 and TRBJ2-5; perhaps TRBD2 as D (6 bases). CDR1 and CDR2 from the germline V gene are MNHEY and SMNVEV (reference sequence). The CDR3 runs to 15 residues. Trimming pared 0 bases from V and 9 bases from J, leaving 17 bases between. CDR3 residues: CASSLSSGLGGAQYF. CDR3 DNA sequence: TGTGCCAGCAGTTTATCATCCGGCCTAGGAGGGGCCCAGTACTTC.

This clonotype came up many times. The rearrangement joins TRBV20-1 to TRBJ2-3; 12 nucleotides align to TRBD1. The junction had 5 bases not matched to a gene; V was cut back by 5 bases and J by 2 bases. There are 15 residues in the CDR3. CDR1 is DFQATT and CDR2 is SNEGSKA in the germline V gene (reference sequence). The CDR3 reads CSAGTGGANTDTQYF. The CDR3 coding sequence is TGCAGTGCTGGGACAGGGGGCGCGAACACAGATACGCAGTATTTT.

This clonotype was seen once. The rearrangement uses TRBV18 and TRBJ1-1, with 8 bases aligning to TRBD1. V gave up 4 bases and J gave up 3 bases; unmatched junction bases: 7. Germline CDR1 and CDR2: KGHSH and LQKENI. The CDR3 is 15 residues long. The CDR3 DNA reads TGTGCCAGCTCACTTCTGACAGGGGCCCACACTGAAGCTTTCTTT. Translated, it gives CASSLLTGAHTEAFF.

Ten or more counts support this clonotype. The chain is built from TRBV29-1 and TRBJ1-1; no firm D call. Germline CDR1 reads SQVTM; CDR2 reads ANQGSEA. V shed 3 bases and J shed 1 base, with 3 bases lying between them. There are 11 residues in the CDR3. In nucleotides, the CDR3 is TGCAGCGTTGAGGAGAACACTGAAGCTTTCTTT. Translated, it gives CSVEENTEAFF. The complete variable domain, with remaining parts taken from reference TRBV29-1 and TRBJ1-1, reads SAVISQKPSRDICQRGTSLTIQCQVDSQVTMMFWYRQQPGQSLTLIATANQGSEATYESGFVIDKFPISRPNLTFSTLTVSNMSPEDSSIYLCSVEENTEAFFGQGTRLTVV.

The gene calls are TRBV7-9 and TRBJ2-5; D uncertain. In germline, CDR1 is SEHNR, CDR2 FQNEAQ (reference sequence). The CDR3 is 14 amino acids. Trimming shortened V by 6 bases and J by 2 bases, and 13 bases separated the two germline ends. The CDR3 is CASSSPWAQETQYF. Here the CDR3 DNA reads TGTGCCAGCAGTTCCCCCTGGGCTCAAGAGACCCAGTACTTC.

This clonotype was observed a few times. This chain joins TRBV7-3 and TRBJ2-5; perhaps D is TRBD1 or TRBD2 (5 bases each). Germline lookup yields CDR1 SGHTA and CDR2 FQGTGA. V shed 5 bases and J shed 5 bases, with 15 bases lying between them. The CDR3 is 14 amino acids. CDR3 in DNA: TGTGCCAGCAGCCTACAGCCGGGGACGGAGACCCAGTACTTC. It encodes CASSLQPGTETQYF.

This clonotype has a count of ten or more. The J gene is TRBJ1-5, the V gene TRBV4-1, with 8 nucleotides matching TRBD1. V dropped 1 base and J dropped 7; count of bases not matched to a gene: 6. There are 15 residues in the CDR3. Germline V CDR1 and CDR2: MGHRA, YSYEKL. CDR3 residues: CASSQGQGTGQPQHF. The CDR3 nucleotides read TGCGCCAGCAGCCAAGGACAGGGGACGGGGCAGCCCCAGCATTTT.

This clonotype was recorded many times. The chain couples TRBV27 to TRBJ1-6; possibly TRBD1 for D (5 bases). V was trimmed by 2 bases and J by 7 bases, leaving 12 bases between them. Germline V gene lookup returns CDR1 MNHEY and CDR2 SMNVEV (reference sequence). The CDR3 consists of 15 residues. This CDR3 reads CASSLVPGPNSPLHF. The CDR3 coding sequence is TGTGCCAGCAGTTTAGTACCGGGACCGAATTCACCCCTCCACTTT.